This T cell receptor (beta chain) derives from a study of shared clonotypes between healthy human individuals. Authors' analysis steps: ImmunoSEQ sequences covered only the junction and lacked quality scores; filtering therefore differed. Using immunoSEQ multiplex PCR, the repertoire was profiled, and TCRdb retains in-frame clones only, with some absent. The V and J calls and clone size were taken over from that table, and D and trimming were inferred from the DNA. The data hold fewer than 3 million clones, with under 95% observed a single time. The clonotype originates from a man between 18 and 29 years old in good health. Some clones in this sample may be carry-over from other donors' samples. Sequenced: naive CD4+ T cells from PBMCs. Subset denoted: CD45RA+ positively selected.

CDR3 amino acids: CASSLGVGGYTF. The CDR3 DNA sequence: TGTGCCAGCAGCTTGGGTGTGGGCGGCTACACCTTC. This chain links TRBV5-5 with TRBJ1-2, with no clear D. Trimming took 0 bases from V and 8 from J, leaving 8 bases between them. The germline V gene has CDR1 SGHKS and CDR2 YYEKEE (reference sequence). The CDR3 covers 12 residues.